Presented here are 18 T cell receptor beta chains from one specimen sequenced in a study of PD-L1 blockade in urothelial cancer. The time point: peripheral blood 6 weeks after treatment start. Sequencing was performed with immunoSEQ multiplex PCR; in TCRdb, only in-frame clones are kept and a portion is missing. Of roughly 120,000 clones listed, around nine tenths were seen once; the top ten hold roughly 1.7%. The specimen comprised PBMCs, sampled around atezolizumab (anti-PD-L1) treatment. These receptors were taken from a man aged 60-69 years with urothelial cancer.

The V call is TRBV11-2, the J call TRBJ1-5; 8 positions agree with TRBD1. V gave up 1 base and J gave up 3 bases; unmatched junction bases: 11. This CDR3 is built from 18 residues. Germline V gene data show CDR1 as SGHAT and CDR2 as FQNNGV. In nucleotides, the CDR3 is TGTGCCAGCAGCTTAGGGCCGACCGGGACAGGCTACAATCAGCCCCAGCATTTT. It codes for CASSLGPTGTGYNQPQHF.

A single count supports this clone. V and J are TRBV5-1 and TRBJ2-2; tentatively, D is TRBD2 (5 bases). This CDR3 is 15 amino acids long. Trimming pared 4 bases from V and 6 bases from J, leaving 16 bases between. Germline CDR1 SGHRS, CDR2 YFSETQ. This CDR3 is CASSESPGKAGELFF. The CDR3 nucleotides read TGCGCCAGCAGCGAAAGTCCCGGGAAGGCCGGGGAGCTGTTTTTT.

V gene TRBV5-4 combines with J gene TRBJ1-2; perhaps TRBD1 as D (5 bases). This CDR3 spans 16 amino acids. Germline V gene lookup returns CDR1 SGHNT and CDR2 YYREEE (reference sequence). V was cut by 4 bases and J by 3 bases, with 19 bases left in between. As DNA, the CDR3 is TGTGCCAGCAGCCCGGGGGGGGGTACTCTAGACTATGGCTACACCTTC. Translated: CASSPGGGTLDYGYTF.

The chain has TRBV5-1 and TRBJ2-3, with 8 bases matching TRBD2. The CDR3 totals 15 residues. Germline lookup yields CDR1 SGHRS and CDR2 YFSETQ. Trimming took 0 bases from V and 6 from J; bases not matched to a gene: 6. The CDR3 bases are TGCGCCAGCAGCTTGGGCACTAGCGGAGTGGATACGCAGTATTTT. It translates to CASSLGTSGVDTQYF.

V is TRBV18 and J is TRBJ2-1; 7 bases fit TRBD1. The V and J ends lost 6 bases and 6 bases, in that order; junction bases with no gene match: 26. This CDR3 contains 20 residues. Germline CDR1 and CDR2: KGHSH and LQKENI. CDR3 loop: CASSALGQALGWGRANEQFF. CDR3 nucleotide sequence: TGTGCCAGCTCGGCTCTCGGACAGGCACTCGGCTGGGGTAGGGCCAATGAGCAGTTCTTC.

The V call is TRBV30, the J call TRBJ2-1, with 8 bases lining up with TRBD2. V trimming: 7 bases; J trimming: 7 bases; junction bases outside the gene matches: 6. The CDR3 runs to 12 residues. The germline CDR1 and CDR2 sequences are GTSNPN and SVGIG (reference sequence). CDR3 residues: CAYAGTSNEQFF. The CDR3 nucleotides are TGTGCCTACGCCGGGACTAGTAATGAGCAGTTCTTC.

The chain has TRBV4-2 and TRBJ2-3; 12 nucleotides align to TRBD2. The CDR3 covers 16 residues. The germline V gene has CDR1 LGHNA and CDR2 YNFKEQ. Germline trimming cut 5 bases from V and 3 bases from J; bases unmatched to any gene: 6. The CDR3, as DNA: TGTGCCAGCAGCGTACGGACTAGCGGGGAGACAGATACGCAGTATTTT. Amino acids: CASSVRTSGETDTQYF.

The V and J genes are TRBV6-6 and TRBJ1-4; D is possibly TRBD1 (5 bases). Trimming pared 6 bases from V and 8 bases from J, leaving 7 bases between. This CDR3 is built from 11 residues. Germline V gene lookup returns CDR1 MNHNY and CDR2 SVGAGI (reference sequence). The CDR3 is CASRDSEKLFF. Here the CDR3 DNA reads TGTGCCAGCAGAGACAGCGAAAAACTGTTTTTT.

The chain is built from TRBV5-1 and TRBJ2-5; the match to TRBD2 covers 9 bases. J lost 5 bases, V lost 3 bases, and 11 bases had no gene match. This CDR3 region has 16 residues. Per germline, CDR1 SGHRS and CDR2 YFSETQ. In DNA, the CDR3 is TGCGCCAGCAGCTATGGGACTAGCCTGAGTCCCGAGACCCAGTACTTC. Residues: CASSYGTSLSPETQYF.

The chain's CDR3 is CASSSTGATEAFF. The CDR3 DNA follows: TGTGCCAGCAGCTCGACAGGGGCCACTGAAGCTTTCTTT. This chain connects TRBV7-9 to TRBJ1-1, with 8 positions matching TRBD1. CDR3 length equals 13 residues. CDR1 SEHNR and CDR2 FQNEAQ come from the germline V gene (reference sequence). The V segment lost 4 bases and the J segment 4 bases; nucleotides outside the gene matches: 2.

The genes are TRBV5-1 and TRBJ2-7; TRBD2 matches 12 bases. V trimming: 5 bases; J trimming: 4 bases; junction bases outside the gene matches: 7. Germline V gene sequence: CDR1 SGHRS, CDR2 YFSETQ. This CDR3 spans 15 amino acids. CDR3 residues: CASSSLAGGTYEQYF. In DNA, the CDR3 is TGCGCCAGCAGTTCACTAGCGGGGGGAACTTACGAGCAGTACTTC.

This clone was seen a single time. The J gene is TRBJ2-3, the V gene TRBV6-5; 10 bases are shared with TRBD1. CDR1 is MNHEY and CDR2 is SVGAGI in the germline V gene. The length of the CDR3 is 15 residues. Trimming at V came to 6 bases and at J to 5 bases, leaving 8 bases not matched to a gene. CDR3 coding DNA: TGTGCCAGCAGCGACAGGGGGCTTTCGGTAGATACGCAGTATTTT. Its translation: CASSDRGLSVDTQYF.

The CDR3 region is CASSLTSGGGTSQETQYF. The CDR3 coding sequence is TGTGCCAGCAGCCTTACTAGCGGGGGGGGCACCTCCCAAGAGACCCAGTACTTC. The rearrangement joins TRBV4-2 to TRBJ2-5; 13 positions agree with TRBD2. The germline V gene has CDR1 LGHNA and CDR2 YNFKEQ. V was pared by 4 bases and J by 1 base, with 9 bases of the junction left unmatched. The CDR3 spans 18 residues.

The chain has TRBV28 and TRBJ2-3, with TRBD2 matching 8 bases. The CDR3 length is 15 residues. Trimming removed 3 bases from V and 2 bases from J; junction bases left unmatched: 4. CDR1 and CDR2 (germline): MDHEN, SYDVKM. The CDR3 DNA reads TGTGCCAGCAGTTTGCCTAGCGGGCTCACAGATACGCAGTATTTT. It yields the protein CASSLPSGLTDTQYF.

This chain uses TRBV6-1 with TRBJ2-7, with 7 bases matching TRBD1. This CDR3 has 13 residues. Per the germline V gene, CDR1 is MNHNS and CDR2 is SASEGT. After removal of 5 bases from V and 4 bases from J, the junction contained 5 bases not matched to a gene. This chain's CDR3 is CASSWDSQYEQYF. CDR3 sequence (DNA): TGTGCCAGCAGTTGGGACAGTCAATACGAGCAGTACTTC.

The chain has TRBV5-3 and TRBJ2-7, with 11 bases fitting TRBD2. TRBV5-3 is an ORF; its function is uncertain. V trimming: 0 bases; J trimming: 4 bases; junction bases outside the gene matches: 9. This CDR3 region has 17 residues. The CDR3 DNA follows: TGTGCCAGAAGCTTGGGGTATAGGGCTAGCGGGAGGTACGAGCAGTACTTC. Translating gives CARSLGYRASGRYEQYF.

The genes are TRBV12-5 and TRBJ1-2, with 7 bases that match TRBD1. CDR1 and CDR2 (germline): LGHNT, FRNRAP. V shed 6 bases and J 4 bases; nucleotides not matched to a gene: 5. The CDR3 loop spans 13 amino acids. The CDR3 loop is CASGTGQIYGYTF. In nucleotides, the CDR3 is TGTGCTAGTGGGACGGGACAGATCTATGGCTACACCTTC.

The DNA of the CDR3 is TGTGCCAGCAGCTCGTACAGGGGTGAAGCTTTCTTT. Protein product: CASSSYRGEAFF. The chain combines TRBV5-6 with TRBJ1-1; 7 nucleotides agree with TRBD1. After removal of 3 bases from V and 7 bases from J, the junction contained 3 bases not matched to a gene. There are 12 residues in the CDR3. Germline V CDR1 and CDR2: SGHDT, YYEEEE. The full variable domain, in which reference TRBV5-6 and TRBJ1-1 provide the parts outside the CDR3, is DAGVTQSPTHLIKTRGQQVTLRCSPKSGHDTVSWYQQALGQGPQFIFQYYEEEERQRGNFPDRFSGHQFPNYSSELNVNALLLGDSALYLCASSSYRGEAFFGQGTRLTVV.